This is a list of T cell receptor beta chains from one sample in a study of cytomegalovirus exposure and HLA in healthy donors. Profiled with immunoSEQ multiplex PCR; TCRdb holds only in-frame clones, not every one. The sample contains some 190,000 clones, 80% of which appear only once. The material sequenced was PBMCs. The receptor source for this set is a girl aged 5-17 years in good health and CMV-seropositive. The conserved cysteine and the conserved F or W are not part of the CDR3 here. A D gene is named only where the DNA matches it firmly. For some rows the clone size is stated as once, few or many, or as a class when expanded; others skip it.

CDR3 protein: ASSRAQAPEAF
D gene: NA
J gene: TRBJ1-1
V gene: TRBV7-2
clone size: once

CDR3 protein: ASSSGTSGLQETQY
D gene: TRBD2
J gene: TRBJ2-5
V gene: TRBV11-3
clone size: NA

CDR3 protein: ASSVGHSYT
D gene: NA
J gene: TRBJ1-2
V gene: TRBV9
clone size: NA

CDR3 protein: ASSSEARDTQY
D gene: NA
J gene: TRBJ2-3
V gene: TRBV6-5
clone size: NA

CDR3 protein: ASSSGVKNIQY
D gene: NA
J gene: TRBJ2-4
V gene: TRBV14
clone size: few

CDR3 protein: ASSLYRLPNEQY
D gene: NA
J gene: TRBJ2-7
V gene: TRBV27
clone size: NA

CDR3 protein: ASSLTPRDRVGYT
D gene: TRBD1
J gene: TRBJ1-2
V gene: TRBV7-3
clone size: once

CDR3 protein: ASSYRETDYGYT
D gene: NA
J gene: TRBJ1-2
V gene: TRBV7-8
clone size: NA

CDR3 protein: ASSLEDRGMAEQY
D gene: TRBD1
J gene: NA
V gene: TRBV5-1
clone size: once

CDR3 protein: ASTENLGAAGELF
D gene: NA
J gene: TRBJ2-2
V gene: TRBV11-2
clone size: NA

CDR3 protein: ASSHGTGYGYT
D gene: TRBD1
J gene: TRBJ1-2
V gene: TRBV9
clone size: NA

CDR3 protein: ASSLVLNYEQY
D gene: NA
J gene: TRBJ2-7
V gene: TRBV5-6
clone size: NA

CDR3 protein: ASGIGQETYGYT
D gene: TRBD1
J gene: TRBJ1-2
V gene: TRBV5-1
clone size: NA

CDR3 protein: SVRGQVNTGELF
D gene: TRBD1
J gene: TRBJ2-2
V gene: TRBV29-1
clone size: few

CDR3 protein: ASSDVGQGEAF
D gene: NA
J gene: TRBJ1-1
V gene: TRBV10-1
clone size: NA

CDR3 protein: ASSLRLARSDTQY
D gene: TRBD2
J gene: TRBJ2-3
V gene: TRBV13
clone size: NA

CDR3 protein: SVEDRWQGIPDTQY
D gene: NA
J gene: TRBJ2-3
V gene: TRBV29-1
clone size: NA

CDR3 protein: SAASEPQH
D gene: NA
J gene: TRBJ1-5
V gene: TRBV20-1
clone size: NA

CDR3 protein: ASSLSRQITYGYT
D gene: NA
J gene: TRBJ1-2
V gene: TRBV27
clone size: NA

CDR3 protein: ASRQQGLTYEQY
D gene: TRBD1
J gene: TRBJ2-7
V gene: TRBV27
clone size: NA

CDR3 protein: ASSLRQALSNQPQH
D gene: NA
J gene: TRBJ1-5
V gene: TRBV4-1
clone size: NA

CDR3 protein: ASSSQGLYT
D gene: NA
J gene: TRBJ1-2
V gene: TRBV11-3
clone size: NA

CDR3 protein: ASSGTGAHEQY
D gene: TRBD1
J gene: TRBJ2-7
V gene: TRBV5-1
clone size: NA